This TCR beta chain comes out of a study of blood T cells in healthy people across ages. Combining a sample-barcoded 5' primer with a J-beta primer mix, a second PCR ran for 7 to 11 cycles. TCRdb reprocessed the 5' RACE reads with MiXCR, giving one entry per CDR3 protein. The sample lists 650,000 to 800,000 distinct CDR3 sequences, around 50% occurring once. The V segment lost 7 bases and the J segment 0 bases; nucleotides outside the gene matches: 1. CDR1 and CDR2 (germline): SQVTM, ANQGSEA. The CDR3 extends over 12 amino acids. This chain joins TRBV29-1 and TRBJ2-3; TRBD2 matches 7 bases. The sequence came from an elderly woman in good health. The sample consisted of blood. CDR3 amino acids: CSGSGSTDTQYF. In DNA form, the CDR3 reads TGCAGCGGTAGCGGGAGCACAGATACGCAGTATTTT.